This is a list of T cell receptor beta chains from one sample in a study of cytomegalovirus exposure and HLA in healthy donors. Data came from immunoSEQ multiplex PCR; TCRdb stores just in-frame clones and leaves some out. The sample contains 130,000 or so clones, about 80% of which appear only once. Material for sequencing was PBMCs. The source is a man aged 25-45 years in good health and CMV-seronegative. CDR3s include the opening cysteine and the closing phenylalanine or tryptophan. A D gene is named only where the DNA matches it firmly. Size values are once, few and many counts, or a class for expanded clones, and some rows have none.

j_gene | d_gene | abundance | v_gene | CDR3aa | CDR3nt
TRBJ1-2 | TRBD1 | - | TRBV28 | CASSLGTVYGYTF | TGTGCCAGCAGTCTTGGGACAGTCTATGGCTACACCTTC
TRBJ2-3 | - | - | TRBV27 | CASSLLATFTDTQYF | TGTGCCAGCAGTTTGCTAGCGACCTTCACAGATACGCAGTATTTT
TRBJ2-1 | TRBD2 | once | TRBV10-1 | CASSGLAGADEQFF | TGCGCCAGCAGTGGACTAGCGGGAGCAGATGAGCAGTTCTTC
TRBJ1-2 | - | - | TRBV4-1 | CASSQVGSSLADYGYTF | TGCGCCAGCAGCCAAGTAGGCAGTTCCCTGGCGGACTATGGCTACACCTTC
TRBJ2-5 | TRBD2 | - | TRBV4-2 | CASSQGLAGGRQETQYF | TGTGCCAGCAGCCAAGGGTTAGCGGGGGGTCGACAAGAGACCCAGTACTTC
TRBJ1-3 | TRBD1 | - | TRBV18 | CASSPGQISGNTIYF | TGTGCCAGCTCACCGGGACAGATTTCTGGAAACACCATATATTTT
TRBJ1-5 | - | - | TRBV21-1 | CASRDLRDRGDGNQPQHF | TGTGCCAGCAGGGACCTGCGGGACAGGGGAGATGGCAATCAGCCCCAGCATTTT
TRBJ1-2 | - | - | TRBV7-2 | CASSKDDRRNYGYTF | TGTGCCAGCAGCAAAGATGACAGGAGAAACTATGGCTACACCTTC
TRBJ2-6 | TRBD1 | - | TRBV18 | CASSPGTGLSSGANVLTF | TGTGCCAGCTCACCGGGGACAGGACTTAGCTCTGGGGCCAACGTCCTGACTTTC
TRBJ2-7 | TRBD1 | - | TRBV5-1 | CASSRDRELSWSGEQYF | TGCGCCAGCAGCCGAGACAGGGAATTAAGCTGGTCAGGTGAGCAGTACTTC
TRBJ2-7 | TRBD2 | once | TRBV10-3 | CAISAGTSGSHEQYF | TGTGCCATCAGTGCTGGGACTAGCGGGAGCCACGAGCAGTACTTC
TRBJ1-2 | TRBD1 | - | TRBV5-1 | CASSLIGQGGTYGYTF | TGCGCCAGCAGCTTGATTGGACAGGGGGGGACGTATGGCTACACCTTC
TRBJ2-1 | TRBD2 | once | TRBV28 | CASSLTSVGVNEQFF | TGTGCCAGCAGTCTGACTAGCGTGGGGGTGAATGAGCAGTTCTTC
TRBJ1-5 | - | - | TRBV28 | CASSFPQGNNQPQHF | TGTGCCAGCAGCTTCCCACAGGGTAATAATCAGCCCCAGCATTTT
TRBJ1-5 | TRBD1 | - | TRBV6-1 | CASSTQGGNQPQHF | TGTGCCAGCAGTACCCAGGGGGGCAATCAGCCCCAGCATTTT
TRBJ2-2 | TRBD1 | - | TRBV30 | CAWSPGGAGTGELFF | TGTGCCTGGAGTCCAGGGGGCGCGGGCACCGGGGAGCTGTTTTTT
TRBJ2-5 | - | - | TRBV12-5 | CASGPPGQETQYF | TGTGCTAGTGGTCCCCCAGGCCAAGAGACCCAGTACTTC
TRBJ1-4 | - | - | TRBV7-9 | CASSFPQGPKGEKLFF | TGTGCCAGCAGCTTCCCACAGGGCCCCAAGGGTGAAAAACTGTTTTTT
TRBJ2-7 | TRBD2 | - | TRBV6-6 | CASSGLAGGQGEQYF | TGTGCCAGCAGCGGACTAGCGGGAGGGCAAGGCGAGCAGTACTTC
TRBJ2-3 | TRBD1 | once | TRBV27 | CASSFGTDSTDTQYF | TGTGCCAGCAGCTTCGGGACAGACAGCACAGATACGCAGTATTTT
TRBJ2-7 | - | - | TRBV28 | CVCTGFESQYEQYF | TGTGTTTGTACAGGGTTTGAGTCACAATACGAGCAGTACTTC
TRBJ1-4 | - | - | TRBV7-9 | CASSLSGKTNEKLFF | TGTGCCAGCAGCTTATCGGGGAAAACTAATGAAAAACTGTTTTTT
TRBJ2-2 | - | - | TRBV9 | CASKAGPRTGELFF | TGTGCCAGCAAGGCGGGGCCGAGGACCGGGGAGCTGTTTTTT
TRBJ1-2 | TRBD1 | - | TRBV7-9 | CASSLTGQDGYTF | TGTGCCAGCAGCTTAACCGGACAGGATGGCTACACCTTC
TRBJ1-1 | - | - | TRBV19 | CASRRSLFDIEAFF | TGTGCCAGTAGACGGTCACTTTTTGACATTGAAGCTTTCTTT
TRBJ1-2 | TRBD1 | - | TRBV4-1 | CASTPDDRVNYGYTF | TGCGCCAGCACCCCGGACGACAGGGTAAACTATGGCTACACCTTC
TRBJ1-2 | - | - | TRBV28 | CASSFGQNYGYTF | TGTGCCAGCAGTTTTGGTCAGAACTATGGCTACACCTTC
TRBJ1-2 | TRBD1 | - | TRBV28 | CASSWDRGTDGYTF | TGTGCCAGCAGTTGGGACAGGGGGACGGATGGCTACACCTTC
TRBJ2-3 | TRBD2 | - | TRBV9 | CASSVNKAGKADTQYF | TGTGCCAGCAGCGTAAACAAAGCGGGAAAAGCAGATACGCAGTATTTT
TRBJ1-1 | - | - | TRBV7-2 | CASSLDRTEAFF | TGTGCCAGCAGCTTAGATCGGACTGAAGCTTTCTTT
TRBJ2-1 | TRBD2 | - | TRBV6-5 | CASRSLAGVYNEQFF | TGTGCCAGCAGGTCCCTAGCGGGAGTTTACAATGAGCAGTTCTTC
TRBJ2-7 | - | - | TRBV11-2 | CASSPFVYEQYF | TGTGCCAGCAGCCCCTTTGTTTACGAGCAGTACTTC
TRBJ1-2 | - | - | TRBV28 | CATIQGIYGYTF | TGTGCCACCATACAGGGCATCTATGGCTACACCTTC
TRBJ1-3 | TRBD1 | - | TRBV7-9 | CASSLDRISGNTIYF | TGTGCCAGCAGCTTGGACAGGATCTCGGGGAACACCATATATTTT
TRBJ2-2 | - | - | TRBV11-2 | CASSLQNTGELFF | TGTGCCAGCAGCTTACAGAACACCGGGGAGCTGTTTTTT
TRBJ2-2 | - | few | TRBV15 | CATSRDGAGRISNTGELFF | TGTGCCACCAGCAGAGATGGGGCCGGCAGGATATCGAACACCGGGGAGCTGTTTTTT
TRBJ2-1 | TRBD2 | once | TRBV5-1 | CASSLGLAGAPSNEQFF | TGCGCCAGCAGCCTCGGACTAGCGGGGGCCCCCTCCAATGAGCAGTTCTTC
TRBJ2-1 | TRBD2 | - | TRBV4-1 | CASSPGGYSYNEQFF | TGCGCCAGCAGCCCGGGGGGGTACTCCTACAATGAGCAGTTCTTC
TRBJ1-2 | TRBD1 | - | TRBV15 | CATSREGQGSGGYTF | TGTGCCACCAGCAGAGAGGGACAGGGCTCGGGTGGCTACACCTTC
TRBJ2-3 | TRBD1 | once | TRBV9 | CASSVARDRISTDTQYF | TGTGCCAGCAGCGTAGCCCGGGACAGGATAAGCACAGATACGCAGTATTTT
TRBJ1-4 | - | - | TRBV29-1 | CSGGGGTGNEKLFF | TGCAGCGGGGGTGGGGGGACGGGGAATGAAAAACTGTTTTTT
TRBJ1-1 | - | - | TRBV7-3 | CASSLDGRGHTEAFF | TGTGCCAGCAGCTTAGATGGCAGGGGTCACACTGAAGCTTTCTTT
TRBJ1-4 | - | - | TRBV6-5 | CASTSQSTNEKLFF | TGTGCCAGCACCTCACAGTCAACTAATGAAAAACTGTTTTTT
TRBJ1-2 | TRBD1 | - | TRBV2 | CASSERWTGVTGYTF | TGTGCCAGCAGTGAGAGGTGGACAGGGGTTACCGGCTACACCTTC
TRBJ1-2 | TRBD1 | - | TRBV29-1 | CSAGTGIGYTF | TGCAGCGCCGGGACAGGGATTGGCTACACCTTC
TRBJ1-1 | - | - | TRBV6-5 | CASSLGHRANTEAFF | TGTGCCAGCAGCCTAGGTCACAGGGCGAACACTGAAGCTTTCTTT
TRBJ2-7 | - | - | TRBV5-8 | CASSLGLGQNYEQYF | TGTGCCAGCAGCTTGGGGCTAGGACAGAACTACGAGCAGTACTTC
TRBJ2-7 | TRBD2 | - | TRBV28 | CASSLGLAGYEQYF | TGTGCCAGCAGTTTGGGACTAGCGGGCTACGAGCAGTACTTC
TRBJ1-2 | - | once | TRBV19 | CASNRSGYGYTF | TGTGCCAGTAACCGGTCCGGCTATGGCTACACCTTC
TRBJ2-5 | TRBD2 | - | TRBV10-3 | CAISESRGKGLAEEGTQYF | TGTGCCATCAGTGAGTCGAGAGGGAAGGGGCTAGCGGAAGAGGGGACCCAGTACTTC
TRBJ2-7 | - | - | TRBV14 | CASSQGRGYEQYF | TGTGCCAGCAGCCAAGGAAGGGGCTACGAGCAGTACTTC
TRBJ2-7 | - | - | TRBV28 | CASSLSAPEKQYF | TGTGCCAGCAGTTTGTCCGCCCCGGAGAAGCAGTACTTC